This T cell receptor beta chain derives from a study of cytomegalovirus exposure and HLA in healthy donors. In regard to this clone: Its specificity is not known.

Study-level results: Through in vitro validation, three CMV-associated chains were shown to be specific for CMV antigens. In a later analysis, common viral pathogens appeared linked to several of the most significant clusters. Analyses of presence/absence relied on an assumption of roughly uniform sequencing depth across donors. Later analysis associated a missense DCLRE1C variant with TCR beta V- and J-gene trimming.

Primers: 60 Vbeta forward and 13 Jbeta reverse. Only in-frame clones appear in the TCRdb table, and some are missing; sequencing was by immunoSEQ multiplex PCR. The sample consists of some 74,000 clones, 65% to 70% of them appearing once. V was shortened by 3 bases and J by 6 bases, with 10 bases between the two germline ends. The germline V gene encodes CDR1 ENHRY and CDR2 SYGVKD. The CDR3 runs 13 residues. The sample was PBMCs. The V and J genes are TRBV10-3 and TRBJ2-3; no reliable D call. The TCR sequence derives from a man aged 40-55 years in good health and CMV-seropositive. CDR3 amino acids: CAISDPVLDTQYF. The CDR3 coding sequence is TGTGCCATCAGTGATCCTGTATTGGATACGCAGTATTTT.